What follows describes a single TCR beta chain. The germline gives CDR1 SGHTS, CDR2 YDEGEE. V lost 4 bases and J lost 3; bases outside the gene matches: 3. This CDR3 has 13 residues. These data come from a study of blood T cell repertoires in COVID-19. Study-level information: COVID-19 samples, acute and convalescent, were from the United States, Italy and Spain. The cDNA or gDNA used as material had been derived from T cells, B-cell-depleted T cells, or PBMCs.

As originally analysed: Amplification of reference gene primers provided the estimated nucleated cell counts. This table comes from immunoSEQ multiplex PCR, and its TCRdb copy is limited to in-frame clones, with some not included. The V and J calls and the clone size are those of that table, but D and trimming were determined from the DNA. The repertoire has under 70,000 clones, about nine tenths of them found once; the top ten carry approximately 10%. The sequenced material came from peripheral blood. V usage is TRBV5-8 and J usage is TRBJ1-2, with 7 nucleotides matching TRBD1. The clonotype comes from a woman between 18 and 29 years old with acute or convalescent COVID-19. CDR3 nucleotide sequence: TGTGCCAGCAGCATTCAGGGGGACTATGGCTACACCTTC. Protein: CASSIQGDYGYTF.